Below, one T cell receptor (beta chain) is given with its context. In the original processing: Amplification of reference gene primers provided the estimated nucleated cell counts. Measured with immunoSEQ multiplex PCR; TCRdb has only the in-frame clones, and not every one. V, J and clone size reflect that table, while D and trimming were determined from the DNA. The sample contains approximately 210,000 clones, roughly 82% of which appear only once. Germline V gives CDR1 SNHLY, CDR2 FYNNEI. V was pared by 5 bases and J by 8 bases, with 13 bases between. This CDR3 contains 14 residues. The sample belongs to a study of blood T cell repertoires in COVID-19. On the study more broadly: PBMCs, B-cell-depleted T cells, or T cells provided the cDNA or gDNA that made up the material.

This sequence originates from a woman between 35 and 50 years old with acute or convalescent COVID-19. Source material: peripheral blood. The genes are TRBV2 and TRBJ1-6; possible D gene TRBD1, 6 bases. CDR3 residues: CASSNRVRDSPLHF. The CDR3, as DNA: TGTGCCAGCAGTAACAGGGTTAGGGATTCACCCCTCCACTTT. Variable domain in full (rest from reference TRBV2 and TRBJ1-6): EPEVTQTPSHQVTQMGQEVILRCVPISNHLYFYWYRQILGQKVEFLVSFYNNEISEKSEIFDDQFSVERPDGSNFTLKIRSTKLEDSAMYFCASSNRVRDSPLHFGNGTRLTVT.